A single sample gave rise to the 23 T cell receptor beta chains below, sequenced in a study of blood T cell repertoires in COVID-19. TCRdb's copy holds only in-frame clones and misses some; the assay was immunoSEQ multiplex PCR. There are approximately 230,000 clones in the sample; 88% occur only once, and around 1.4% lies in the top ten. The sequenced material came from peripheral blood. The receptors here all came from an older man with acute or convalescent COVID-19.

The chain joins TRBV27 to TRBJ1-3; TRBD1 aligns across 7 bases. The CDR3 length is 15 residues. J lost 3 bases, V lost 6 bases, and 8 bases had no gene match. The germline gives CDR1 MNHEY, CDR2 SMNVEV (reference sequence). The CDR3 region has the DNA TGTGCCAGCAGCCAGGAGGGGGCGTTTGGAAACACCATATATTTT. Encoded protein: CASSQEGAFGNTIYF.

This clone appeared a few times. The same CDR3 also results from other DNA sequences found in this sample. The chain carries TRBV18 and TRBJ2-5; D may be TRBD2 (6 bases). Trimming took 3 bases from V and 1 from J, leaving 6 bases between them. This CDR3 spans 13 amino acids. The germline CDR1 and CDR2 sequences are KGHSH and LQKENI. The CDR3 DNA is TGTGCCAGCTCACCGGGACTCCAAGAGACCCAGTACTTC. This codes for CASSPGLQETQYF. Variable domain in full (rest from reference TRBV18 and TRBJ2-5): NAGVMQNPRHLVRRRGQEARLRCSPMKGHSHVYWYRQLPEEGLKFMVYLQKENIIDESGMPKERFSAEFPKEGPSILRIQQVVRGDSAAYFCASSPGLQETQYFGPGTRLLVL.

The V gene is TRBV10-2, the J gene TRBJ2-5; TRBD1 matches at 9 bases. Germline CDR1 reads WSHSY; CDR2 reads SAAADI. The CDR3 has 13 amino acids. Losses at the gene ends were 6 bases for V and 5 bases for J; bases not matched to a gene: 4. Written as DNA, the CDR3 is TGCGCCAGCAGACAGGGGGCAGGGGAGACCCAGTACTTC. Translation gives CASRQGAGETQYF.

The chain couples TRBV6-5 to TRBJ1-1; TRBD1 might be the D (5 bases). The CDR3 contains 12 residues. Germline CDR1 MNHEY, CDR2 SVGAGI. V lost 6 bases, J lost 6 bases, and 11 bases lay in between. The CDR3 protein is CASRGPGAEAFF. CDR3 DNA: TGTGCCAGCAGGGGACCGGGAGCTGAAGCTTTCTTT.

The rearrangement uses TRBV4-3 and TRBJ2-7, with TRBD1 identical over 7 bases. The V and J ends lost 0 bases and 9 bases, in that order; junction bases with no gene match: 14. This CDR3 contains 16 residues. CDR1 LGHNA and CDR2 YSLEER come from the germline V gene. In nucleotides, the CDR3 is TGCGCCAGCAGCCAAGAAGTGAGGACAGGAGGAAGTAGGCAGTACTTC. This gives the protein CASSQEVRTGGSRQYF.

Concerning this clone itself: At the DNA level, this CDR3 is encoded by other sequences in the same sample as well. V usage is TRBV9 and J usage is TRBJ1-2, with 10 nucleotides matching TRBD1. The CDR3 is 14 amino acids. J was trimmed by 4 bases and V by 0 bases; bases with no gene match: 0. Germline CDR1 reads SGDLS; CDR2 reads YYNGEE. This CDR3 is CASSVGQGAYGYTF. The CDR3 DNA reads TGTGCCAGCAGCGTAGGACAGGGGGCCTATGGCTACACCTTC.

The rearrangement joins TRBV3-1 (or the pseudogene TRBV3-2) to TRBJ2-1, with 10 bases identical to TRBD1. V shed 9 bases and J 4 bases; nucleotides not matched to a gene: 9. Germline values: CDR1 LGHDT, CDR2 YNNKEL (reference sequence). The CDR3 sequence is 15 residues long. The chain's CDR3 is CASMRGTGVYNEQFF. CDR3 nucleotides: TGTGCCAGTATGAGGGGGACAGGGGTTTACAATGAGCAGTTCTTC.

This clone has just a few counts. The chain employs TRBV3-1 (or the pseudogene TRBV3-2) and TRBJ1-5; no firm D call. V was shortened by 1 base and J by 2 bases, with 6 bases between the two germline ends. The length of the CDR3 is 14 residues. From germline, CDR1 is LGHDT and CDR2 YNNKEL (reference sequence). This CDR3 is CASSQVPGNQPQHF. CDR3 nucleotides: TGTGCCAGCAGCCAAGTACCGGGCAATCAGCCCCAGCATTTT.

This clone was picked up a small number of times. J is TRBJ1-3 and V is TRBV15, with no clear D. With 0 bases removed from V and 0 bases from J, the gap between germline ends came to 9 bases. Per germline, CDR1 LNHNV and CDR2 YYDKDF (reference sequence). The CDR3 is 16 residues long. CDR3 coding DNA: TGTGCCACCAGCAGAGAACCGGCTAGCTCTGGAAACACCATATATTTT. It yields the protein CATSREPASSGNTIYF.

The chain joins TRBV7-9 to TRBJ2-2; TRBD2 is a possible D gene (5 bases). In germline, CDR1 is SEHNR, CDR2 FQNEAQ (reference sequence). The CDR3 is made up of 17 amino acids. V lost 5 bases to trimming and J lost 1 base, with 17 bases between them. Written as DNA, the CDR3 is TGTGCCAGCAGCCAGCGACTCGGACTGATGAACACCGGGGAGCTGTTTTTT. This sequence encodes CASSQRLGLMNTGELFF.

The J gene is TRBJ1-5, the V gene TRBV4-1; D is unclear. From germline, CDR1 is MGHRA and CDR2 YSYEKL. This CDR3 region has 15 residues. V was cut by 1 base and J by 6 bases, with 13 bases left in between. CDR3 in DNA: TGCGCCAGCAGCCAAGTAATGGGAGCGTCTCAGCCCCAGCATTTT. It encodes CASSQVMGASQPQHF.

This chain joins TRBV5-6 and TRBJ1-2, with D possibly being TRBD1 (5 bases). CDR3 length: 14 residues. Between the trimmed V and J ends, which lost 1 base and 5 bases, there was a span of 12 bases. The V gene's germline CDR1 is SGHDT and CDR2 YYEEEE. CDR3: CASSLPGRLYGYTF. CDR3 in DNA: TGTGCCAGCAGCTTGCCAGGGCGATTATATGGCTACACCTTC. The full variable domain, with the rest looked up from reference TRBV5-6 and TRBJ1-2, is DAGVTQSPTHLIKTRGQQVTLRCSPKSGHDTVSWYQQALGQGPQFIFQYYEEEERQRGNFPDRFSGHQFPNYSSELNVNALLLGDSALYLCASSLPGRLYGYTFGSGTRLTVV.

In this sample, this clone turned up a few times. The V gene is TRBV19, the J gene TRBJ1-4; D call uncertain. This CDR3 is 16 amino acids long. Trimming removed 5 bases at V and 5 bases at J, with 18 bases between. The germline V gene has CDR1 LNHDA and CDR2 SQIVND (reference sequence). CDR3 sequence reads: CASSGYGGGWNEKLFF. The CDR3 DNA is TGTGCCAGTAGTGGATACGGCGGAGGATGGAATGAAAAACTGTTTTTT.

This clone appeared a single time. CDR3 loop: CASSLGQSYNSPLHF. The CDR3 region has the DNA TGTGCCAGCAGCTTGGGACAGTCTTATAATTCACCCCTCCACTTT. This chain joins TRBV7-2 and TRBJ1-6, with 7 bases matching TRBD1. The CDR3 length is 15 residues. The J segment lost 4 bases and the V segment lost 3 bases, leaving 3 bases of the junction unmatched. CDR1 and CDR2 from the germline V gene are SGHTA and FQGNSA.

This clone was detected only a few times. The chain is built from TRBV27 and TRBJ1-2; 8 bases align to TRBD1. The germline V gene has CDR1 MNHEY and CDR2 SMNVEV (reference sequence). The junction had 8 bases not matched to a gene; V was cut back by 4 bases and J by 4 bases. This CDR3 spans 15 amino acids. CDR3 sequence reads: CASSSSGTGAYGYTF. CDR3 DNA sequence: TGTGCCAGCAGTTCGTCCGGGACAGGCGCCTATGGCTACACCTTC.

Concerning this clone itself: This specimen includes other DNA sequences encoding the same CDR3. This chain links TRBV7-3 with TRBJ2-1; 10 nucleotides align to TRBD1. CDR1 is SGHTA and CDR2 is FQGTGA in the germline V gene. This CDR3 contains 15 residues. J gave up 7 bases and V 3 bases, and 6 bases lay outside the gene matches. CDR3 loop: CASSLTPGQGNEQFF. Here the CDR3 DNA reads TGTGCCAGCAGCTTGACCCCGGGACAGGGGAATGAGCAGTTCTTC.

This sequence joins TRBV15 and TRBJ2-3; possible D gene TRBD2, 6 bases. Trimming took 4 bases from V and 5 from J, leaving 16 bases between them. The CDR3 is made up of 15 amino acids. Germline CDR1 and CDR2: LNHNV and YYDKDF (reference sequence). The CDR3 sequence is CATSNVGGPEDTQYF. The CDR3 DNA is TGTGCCACCAGCAATGTAGGAGGGCCCGAAGATACGCAGTATTTT.

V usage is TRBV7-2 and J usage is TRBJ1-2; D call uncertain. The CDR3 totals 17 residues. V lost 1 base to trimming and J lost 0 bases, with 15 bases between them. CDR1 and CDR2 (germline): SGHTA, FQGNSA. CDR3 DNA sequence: TGTGCCAGCAGCTTAGACTCACCCCGAGGGTCTAACTATGGCTACACCTTC. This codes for CASSLDSPRGSNYGYTF.

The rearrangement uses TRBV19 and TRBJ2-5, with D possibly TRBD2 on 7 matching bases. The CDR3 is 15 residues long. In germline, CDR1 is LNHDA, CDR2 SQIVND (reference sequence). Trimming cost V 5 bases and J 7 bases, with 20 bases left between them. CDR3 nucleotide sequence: TGTGCCAGTAGTCCTTTGGCGGGGGCCGGGGGGACCCAGTACTTC. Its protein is CASSPLAGAGGTQYF.

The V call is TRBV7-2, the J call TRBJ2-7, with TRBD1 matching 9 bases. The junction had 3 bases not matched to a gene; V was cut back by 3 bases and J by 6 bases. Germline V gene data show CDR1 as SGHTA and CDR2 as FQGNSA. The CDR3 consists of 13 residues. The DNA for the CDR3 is TGTGCCAGCAGCTTCGGGACAGGGAGCGAGCAGTACTTC. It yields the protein CASSFGTGSEQYF.

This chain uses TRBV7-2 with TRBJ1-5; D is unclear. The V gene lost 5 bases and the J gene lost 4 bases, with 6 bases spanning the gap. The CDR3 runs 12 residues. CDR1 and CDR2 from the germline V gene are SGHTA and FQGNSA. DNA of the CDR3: TGTGCCAGCAGCAGAGAGAATCAGCCCCAGCATTTT. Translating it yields CASSRENQPQHF.

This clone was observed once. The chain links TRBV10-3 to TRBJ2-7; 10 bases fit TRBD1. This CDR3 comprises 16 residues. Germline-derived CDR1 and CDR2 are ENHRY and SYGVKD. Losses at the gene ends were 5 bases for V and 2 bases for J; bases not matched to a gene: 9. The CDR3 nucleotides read TGTGCCATCAGTCCTCGGGCGGGACAGGGGACCTACGAGCAGTACTTC. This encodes CAISPRAGQGTYEQYF.

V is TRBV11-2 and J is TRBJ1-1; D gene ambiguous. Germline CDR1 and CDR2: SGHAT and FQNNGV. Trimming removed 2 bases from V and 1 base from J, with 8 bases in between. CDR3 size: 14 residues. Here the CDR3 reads CASSLWAANTEAFF. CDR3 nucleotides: TGTGCCAGCAGCTTATGGGCAGCGAACACTGAAGCTTTCTTT.